This T cell receptor (beta chain) was identified in a study of cytomegalovirus exposure and HLA in healthy donors. The ends lost 3 bases at V and 0 bases at J; junction bases unmatched: 7. The CDR3 consists of 18 residues. Germline-derived CDR1 and CDR2 are SGHRS and YFSETQ. Whole-study findings and limits: A later look showed TCR association rates differing by HLA locus, highest for DRB1 and lowest for HLA-C. In vitro work confirmed that three CMV-associated chains recognize CMV antigens. In a later analysis, common viral pathogens appeared linked to several of the most significant clusters. Presence/absence analyses assumed roughly uniform sequencing depth across donors.

PCR employed 60 Vbeta and 13 Jbeta primers. The table came from immunoSEQ multiplex PCR; TCRdb's copy has only in-frame clones and leaves some out. The data contain under 200,000 clones, about 88% of them singletons. About this clone: Its antigen is not identified.

The V and J genes are TRBV5-1 and TRBJ2-6, with TRBD1 matching over 9 bases. The receptor was derived from a woman in her twenties or thirties in good health and CMV-seronegative. Sequenced input: PBMCs. The CDR3 DNA sequence: TGCGCCAGCAGCTGGGGGACAGGGACGCCCTCTGGGGCCAACGTCCTGACTTTC. Amino acid sequence: CASSWGTGTPSGANVLTF.